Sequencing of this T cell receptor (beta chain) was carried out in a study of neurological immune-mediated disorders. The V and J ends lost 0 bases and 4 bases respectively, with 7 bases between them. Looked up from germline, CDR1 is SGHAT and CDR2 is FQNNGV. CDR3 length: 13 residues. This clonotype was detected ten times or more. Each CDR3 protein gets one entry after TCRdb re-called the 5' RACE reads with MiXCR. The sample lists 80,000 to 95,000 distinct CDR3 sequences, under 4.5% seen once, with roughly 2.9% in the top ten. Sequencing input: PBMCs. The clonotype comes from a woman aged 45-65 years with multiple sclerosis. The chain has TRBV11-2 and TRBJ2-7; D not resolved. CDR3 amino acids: CASSLDSFYEQYF. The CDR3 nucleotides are TGTGCCAGCAGCTTAGACAGCTTTTACGAGCAGTACTTC.